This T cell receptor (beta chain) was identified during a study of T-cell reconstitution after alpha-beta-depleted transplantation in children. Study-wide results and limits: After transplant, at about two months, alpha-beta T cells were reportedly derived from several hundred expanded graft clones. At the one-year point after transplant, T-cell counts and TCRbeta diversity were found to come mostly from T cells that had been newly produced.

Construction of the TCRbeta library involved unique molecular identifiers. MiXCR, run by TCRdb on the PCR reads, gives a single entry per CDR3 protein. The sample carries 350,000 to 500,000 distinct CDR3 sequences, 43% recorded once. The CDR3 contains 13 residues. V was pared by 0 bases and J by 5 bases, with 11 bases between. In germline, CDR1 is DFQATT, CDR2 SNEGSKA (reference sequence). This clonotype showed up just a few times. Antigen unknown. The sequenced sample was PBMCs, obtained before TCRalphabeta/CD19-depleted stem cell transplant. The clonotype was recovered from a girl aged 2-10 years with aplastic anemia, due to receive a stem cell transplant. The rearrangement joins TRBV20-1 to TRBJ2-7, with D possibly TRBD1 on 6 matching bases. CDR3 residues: CSAREMGANEQYF. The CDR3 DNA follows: TGCAGTGCTAGAGAAATGGGGGCGAACGAGCAGTACTTC.